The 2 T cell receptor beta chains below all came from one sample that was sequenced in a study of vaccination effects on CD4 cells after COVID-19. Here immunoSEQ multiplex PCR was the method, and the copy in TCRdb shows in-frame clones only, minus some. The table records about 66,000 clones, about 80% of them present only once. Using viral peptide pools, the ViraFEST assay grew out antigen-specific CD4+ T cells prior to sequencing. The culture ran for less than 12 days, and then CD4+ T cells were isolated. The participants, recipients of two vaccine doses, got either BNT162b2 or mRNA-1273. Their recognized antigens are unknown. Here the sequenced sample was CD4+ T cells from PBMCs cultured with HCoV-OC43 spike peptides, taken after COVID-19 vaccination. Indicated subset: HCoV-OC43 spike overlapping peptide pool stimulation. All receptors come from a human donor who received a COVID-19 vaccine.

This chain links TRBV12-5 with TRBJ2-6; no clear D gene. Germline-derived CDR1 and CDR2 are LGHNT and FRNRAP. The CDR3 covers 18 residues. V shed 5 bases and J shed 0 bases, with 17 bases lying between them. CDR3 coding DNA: TGTGCTAGTGGTCCACTGGGTCAACAATTCTCTGGGGCCAACGTCCTGACTTTC. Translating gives CASGPLGQQFSGANVLTF.

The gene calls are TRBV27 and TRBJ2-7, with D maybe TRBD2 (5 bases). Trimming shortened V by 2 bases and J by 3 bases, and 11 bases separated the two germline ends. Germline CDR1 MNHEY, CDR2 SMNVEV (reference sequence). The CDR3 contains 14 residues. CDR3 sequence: CASSLTGSHYEQYV. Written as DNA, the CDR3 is TGTGCCAGCAGTTTAACGGGATCACACTACGAGCAGTACGTC.